A selection of T cell receptor beta chains follows, all from one sample in a study of T cell repertoires in cytomegalovirus infection. TCRdb ran MiXCR on the reads and lists one entry per CDR3 protein. The data show about 27,000 distinct CDR3 sequences, with under 20% seen just once and approximately 80% held by the top ten. Antigens of these TCRs are unknown. The sequencing here drew on CD8+ T cells from cultured PBMCs, taken from culture after CMV antigen stimulation. The receptors shown here come from a human donor in good health (CMV status not recorded). Some clones in this sample may be carry-over from other donors' samples. CDR3s include the opening cysteine and the closing phenylalanine or tryptophan. A D gene is named only where the DNA matches it firmly. Not all rows give a size; the values are once, few, many and, for expanded clones, a class.

TRBD1 | TRBJ2-7 | TRBV6-2/TRBV6-3 | 15 | NA | CASSYLGQGAYEQYF | TGTGCCAGCAGTTACCTCGGCCAGGGGGCTTACGAGCAGTACTTC
NA | TRBJ2-7 | TRBV12-3/TRBV12-4 | 12 | NA | CASTPGGTEQYF | TGTGCCAGCACCCCTGGGGGAACCGAGCAGTACTTC
NA | TRBJ2-7 | TRBV12-3/TRBV12-4 | 14 | many | CASSWGLSGNEQYF | TGTGCCAGCAGCTGGGGACTCTCCGGGAACGAGCAGTACTTC
TRBD2 | TRBJ2-5 | TRBV6-4 | 13 | NA | CASAGGGLETQYF | TGTGCCAGCGCGGGGGGAGGTTTAGAGACCCAGTACTTC
TRBD2 | TRBJ2-7 | TRBV2 | 17 | few | CASKAREGPILIYEQYF | TGTGCCAGCAAGGCGCGGGAGGGTCCTATTTTAATCTACGAGCAGTACTTC
NA | TRBJ2-1 | TRBV20-1 | 15 | few | CSARDPHDLYNEQFF | TGCAGTGCTAGAGATCCCCACGATCTTTACAATGAGCAGTTCTTC
TRBD1 | TRBJ1-5 | TRBV19 | 15 | NA | CASSFRQGGNQPQHF | TGTGCCAGTAGTTTCCGACAGGGTGGCAATCAGCCCCAGCATTTT
NA | TRBJ2-2 | TRBV10-3 | 15 | many | CAISDKGDYTGELFF | TGTGCCATCAGTGATAAGGGGGACTACACCGGGGAGCTGTTTTTT
NA | TRBJ2-5 | TRBV7-2 | 17 | NA | CASSFKTGTLSMKTQYF | TGTGCCAGCAGCTTTAAGACCGGGACTTTAAGCATGAAGACCCAGTACTTC
TRBD1 | TRBJ1-2 | TRBV28 | 15 | few | CASSSGGPGGQGYTF | TGTGCCAGCAGTTCGGGGGGGCCAGGGGGTCAAGGCTACACCTTC
NA | TRBJ2-7 | TRBV7-9 | 14 | once | CASRASSLGYEQYF | TGTGCCAGCCGTGCATCTTCGCTGGGCTACGAGCAGTACTTC
TRBD1 | TRBJ2-7 | TRBV6-2/TRBV6-3 | 15 | NA | CASSPDRVGTYEQYF | TGTGCCAGCAGCCCTGACAGGGTTGGGACCTACGAGCAGTACTTC
TRBD1 | TRBJ2-5 | TRBV7-9 | 15 | few | CASSQSRTGQETQYF | TGTGCCAGCAGCCAGAGCCGGACAGGACAAGAGACCCAGTACTTC
NA | TRBJ2-7 | TRBV5-4 | 13 | NA | CASSTLGGHEQYF | TGTGCCAGCAGCACCTTGGGGGGCCACGAGCAGTACTTC
NA | TRBJ1-1 | TRBV7-6 | 13 | few | CASSLGQATEAFF | TGTGCCAGCAGCTTAGGACAGGCCACTGAAGCTTTCTTT
NA | TRBJ2-7 | TRBV7-9 | 12 | NA | CASSLVSYEQYF | TGTGCCAGCAGCTTAGTCTCCTACGAGCAGTACTTC
NA | TRBJ1-2 | TRBV6-1 | 13 | NA | CASSWIGIDGYTF | TGTGCCAGCAGTTGGATAGGGATAGATGGCTACACCTTC
NA | TRBJ1-5 | TRBV27 | 13 | NA | CASSSSRNQPQHF | TGTGCCAGCAGTTCATCGCGCAATCAGCCCCAGCATTTT
NA | TRBJ2-2 | TRBV2 | 14 | NA | CASTPTVSTGELFF | TGTGCCAGCACCCCGACAGTATCGACCGGGGAGCTGTTTTTT
NA | TRBJ2-1 | TRBV11-2 | 15 | many | CASSHRGAGNDEQFF | TGTGCCAGCAGTCACCGAGGGGCAGGGAACGATGAGCAGTTCTTC
NA | TRBJ2-2 | TRBV12-3/TRBV12-4 | 12 | NA | CASSFGSGELFF | TGTGCCAGCAGTTTTGGGAGCGGGGAGCTGTTTTTT
TRBD1 | TRBJ2-2 | TRBV6-2/TRBV6-3 | 15 | few | CASSYSLQGTGELFF | TGTGCCAGCAGTTACTCTTTACAGGGGACCGGGGAGCTGTTTTTT
NA | TRBJ1-1 | TRBV12-3/TRBV12-4 | 13 | many | CASSLVRLREAFF | TGTGCCAGCAGTTTAGTACGTCTCCGGGAAGCTTTCTTT
NA | TRBJ1-1 | TRBV6-5 | 14 | few | CASSYLGGGTEAFF | TGTGCCAGCAGTTACCTCGGCGGAGGGACTGAAGCTTTCTTT
NA | TRBJ2-2 | TRBV7-2 | 16 | few | CASSLPPGPNTGELFF | TGTGCCAGCAGCTTACCTCCAGGCCCGAACACCGGGGAGCTGTTTTTT
TRBD1 | TRBJ2-1 | TRBV27 | 14 | few | CASRRGGVYNEQFF | TGTGCCAGCAGAAGAGGGGGCGTCTACAATGAGCAGTTCTTC
NA | TRBJ1-4 | TRBV19 | 14 | NA | CASSNREIYEKLFF | TGTGCCAGTAGCAACAGGGAAATTTATGAAAAACTGTTTTTT
NA | TRBJ1-2 | TRBV7-9 | 15 | few | CASSSWTGPNYGYTF | TGTGCCAGCAGTTCCTGGACGGGACCTAACTATGGCTACACCTTC
NA | TRBJ1-5 | TRBV11-1 | 13 | NA | CASSSNEAQPQHF | TGTGCCAGCAGCTCCAATGAGGCGCAGCCCCAGCATTTT
TRBD1 | TRBJ2-7 | TRBV7-2 | 16 | NA | CASSLGYRDRGYEQYF | TGTGCCAGCAGCTTAGGATACCGGGACAGGGGATACGAGCAGTACTTC
NA | TRBJ1-5 | TRBV4-3 | 15 | many | CASSQDIGDGEPQHF | TGCGCCAGCAGCCAAGATATAGGGGACGGGGAGCCCCAGCATTTT
NA | TRBJ1-3 | TRBV7-2 | 12 | NA | CASTRGGNTIYF | TGTGCCAGCACTCGGGGGGGAAACACCATATATTTT
NA | TRBJ1-1 | TRBV11-2 | 13 | NA | CASSRPGRIEAFF | TGTGCCAGCAGCCGTCCAGGGCGAATCGAAGCTTTCTTT
NA | TRBJ1-1 | TRBV4-1 | 12 | NA | CASSQGDAEAFF | TGCGCCAGCAGTCAAGGGGACGCTGAAGCTTTCTTT
NA | TRBJ1-2 | TRBV7-9 | 15 | NA | CASSLAGGRLVGYTF | TGTGCCAGCAGCTTAGCAGGTGGCAGATTAGTTGGCTACACCTTC
NA | TRBJ2-7 | TRBV6-5 | 14 | NA | CASSYRAYEYEQYF | TGTGCCAGCAGTTACCGGGCCTATGAATACGAGCAGTACTTC
NA | TRBJ2-7 | TRBV7-3 | 13 | few | CASSYSGSYEQYF | TGTGCCAGCAGCTATTCAGGTTCCTACGAGCAGTACTTC
NA | TRBJ2-7 | TRBV15 | 15 | few | CATSRDSILEYEQYF | TGTGCCACCAGCAGAGACTCAATTCTCGAATACGAGCAGTACTTC
TRBD1 | TRBJ2-6 | TRBV28 | 17 | NA | CASSSIKGAPGANVLTF | TGTGCCAGCAGCTCCATTAAGGGGGCGCCCGGGGCCAACGTCCTGACTTTC
TRBD2 | TRBJ2-1 | TRBV12-3/TRBV12-4 | 16 | few | CASRVGGGSSYNEQFF | TGTGCCAGCAGAGTGGGAGGCGGGAGCTCCTACAATGAGCAGTTCTTC
NA | TRBJ2-5 | TRBV7-9 | 15 | few | CASSPYPGQKETQYF | TGTGCCAGCAGCCCATACCCGGGCCAAAAAGAGACCCAGTACTTC